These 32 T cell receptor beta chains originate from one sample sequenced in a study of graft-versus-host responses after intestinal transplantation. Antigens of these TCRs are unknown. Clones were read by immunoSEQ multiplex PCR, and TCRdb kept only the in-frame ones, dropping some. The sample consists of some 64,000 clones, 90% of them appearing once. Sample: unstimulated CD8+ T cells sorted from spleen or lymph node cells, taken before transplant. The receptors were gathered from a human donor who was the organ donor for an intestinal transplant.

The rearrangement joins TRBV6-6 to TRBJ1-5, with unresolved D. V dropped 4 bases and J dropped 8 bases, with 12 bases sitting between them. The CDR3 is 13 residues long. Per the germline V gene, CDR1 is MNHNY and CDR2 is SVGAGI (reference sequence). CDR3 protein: CASSSELGEPQHF. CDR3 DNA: TGTGCCAGCAGTTCGGAGCTTGGAGAGCCCCAGCATTTT.

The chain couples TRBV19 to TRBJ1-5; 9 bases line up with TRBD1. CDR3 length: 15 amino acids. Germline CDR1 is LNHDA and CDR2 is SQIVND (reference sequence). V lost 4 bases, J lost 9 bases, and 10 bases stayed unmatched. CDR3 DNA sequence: TGTGCCAGTAGTAATTACAGGGGGCCGCCGGGGCCCCAGCATTTT. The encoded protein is CASSNYRGPPGPQHF. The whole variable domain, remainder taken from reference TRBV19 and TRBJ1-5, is DGGITQSPKYLFRKEGQNVTLSCEQNLNHDAMYWYRQDPGQGLRLIYYSQIVNDFQKGDIAEGYSVSREKKESFPLTVTSAQKNPTAFYLCASSNYRGPPGPQHFGDGTRLSIL.

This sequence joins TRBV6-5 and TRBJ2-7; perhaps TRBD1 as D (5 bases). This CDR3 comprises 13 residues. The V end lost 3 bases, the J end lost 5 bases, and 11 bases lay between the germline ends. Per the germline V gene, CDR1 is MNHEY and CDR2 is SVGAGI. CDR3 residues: CASSYGRVDEQYF. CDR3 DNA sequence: TGTGCCAGCAGTTATGGCAGGGTTGACGAGCAGTACTTC.

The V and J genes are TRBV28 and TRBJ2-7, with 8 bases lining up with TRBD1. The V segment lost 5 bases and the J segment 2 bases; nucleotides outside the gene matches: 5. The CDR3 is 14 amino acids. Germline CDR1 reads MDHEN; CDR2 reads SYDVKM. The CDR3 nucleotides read TGTGCCAGCAGTCCCCCGACAGGGGCCTACGAGCAGTACTTC. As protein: CASSPPTGAYEQYF.

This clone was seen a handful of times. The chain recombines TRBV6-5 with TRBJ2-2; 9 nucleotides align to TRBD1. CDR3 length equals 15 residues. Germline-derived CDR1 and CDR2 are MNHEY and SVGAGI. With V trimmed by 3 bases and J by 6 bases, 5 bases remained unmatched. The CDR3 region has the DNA TGTGCCAGCAGTTATGGGGACAGGGAGGCCGGGGAGCTGTTTTTT. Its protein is CASSYGDREAGELFF.

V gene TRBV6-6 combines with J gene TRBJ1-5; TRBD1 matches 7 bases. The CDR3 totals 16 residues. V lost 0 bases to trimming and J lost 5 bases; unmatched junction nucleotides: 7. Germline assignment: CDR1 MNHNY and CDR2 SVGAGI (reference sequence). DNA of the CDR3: TGTGCCAGCAGTTACTCAAACAGGGGTGCAGATCAGCCCCAGCATTTT. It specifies CASSYSNRGADQPQHF.

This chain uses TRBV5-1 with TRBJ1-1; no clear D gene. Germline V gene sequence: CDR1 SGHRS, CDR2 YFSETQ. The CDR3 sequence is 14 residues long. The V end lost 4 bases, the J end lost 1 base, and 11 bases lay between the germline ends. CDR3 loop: CASSKLRGNTEAFF. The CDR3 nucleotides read TGCGCCAGCAGCAAACTTCGGGGGAACACTGAAGCTTTCTTT.

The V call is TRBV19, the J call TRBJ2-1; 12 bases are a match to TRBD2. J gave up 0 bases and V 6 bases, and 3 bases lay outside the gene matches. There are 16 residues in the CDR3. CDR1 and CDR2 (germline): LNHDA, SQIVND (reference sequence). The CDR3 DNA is TGTGCCAGTAGCCTGACTAGCGGGAGCTCCTACAATGAGCAGTTCTTC. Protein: CASSLTSGSSYNEQFF.

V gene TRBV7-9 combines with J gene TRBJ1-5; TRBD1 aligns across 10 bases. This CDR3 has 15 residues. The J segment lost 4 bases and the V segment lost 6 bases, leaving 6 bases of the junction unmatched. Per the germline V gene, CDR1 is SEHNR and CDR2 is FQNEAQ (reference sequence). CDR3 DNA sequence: TGTGCCAGCAGTCCCGGGACAGGGGTGAATCAGCCCCAGCATTTT. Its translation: CASSPGTGVNQPQHF.

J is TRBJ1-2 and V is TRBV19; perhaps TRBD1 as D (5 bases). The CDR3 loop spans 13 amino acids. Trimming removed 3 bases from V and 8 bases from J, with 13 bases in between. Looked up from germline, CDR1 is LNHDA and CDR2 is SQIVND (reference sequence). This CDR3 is CASSMGQIDGYTF. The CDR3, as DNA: TGTGCCAGTAGTATGGGGCAGATCGACGGCTACACCTTC. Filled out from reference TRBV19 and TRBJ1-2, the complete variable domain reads DGGITQSPKYLFRKEGQNVTLSCEQNLNHDAMYWYRQDPGQGLRLIYYSQIVNDFQKGDIAEGYSVSREKKESFPLTVTSAQKNPTAFYLCASSMGQIDGYTFGSGTRLTVV.

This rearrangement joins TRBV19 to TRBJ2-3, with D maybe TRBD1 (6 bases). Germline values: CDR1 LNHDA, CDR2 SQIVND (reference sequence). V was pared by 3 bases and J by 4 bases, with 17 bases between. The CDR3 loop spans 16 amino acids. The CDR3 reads CASSINGRGQADTQYF. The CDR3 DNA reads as TGTGCCAGTAGTATTAATGGCAGGGGACAAGCAGATACGCAGTATTTT.

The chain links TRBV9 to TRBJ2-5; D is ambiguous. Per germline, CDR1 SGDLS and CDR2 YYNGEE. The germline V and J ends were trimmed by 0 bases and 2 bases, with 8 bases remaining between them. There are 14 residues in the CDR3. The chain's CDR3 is CASSVGAFQETQYF. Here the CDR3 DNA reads TGTGCCAGCAGCGTAGGAGCCTTTCAAGAGACCCAGTACTTC. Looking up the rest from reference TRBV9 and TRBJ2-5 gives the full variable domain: DSGVTQTPKHLITATGQRVTLRCSPRSGDLSVYWYQQSLDQGLQFLIQYYNGEERAKGNILERFSAQQFPDLHSELNLSSLELGDSALYFCASSVGAFQETQYFGPGTRLLVL.

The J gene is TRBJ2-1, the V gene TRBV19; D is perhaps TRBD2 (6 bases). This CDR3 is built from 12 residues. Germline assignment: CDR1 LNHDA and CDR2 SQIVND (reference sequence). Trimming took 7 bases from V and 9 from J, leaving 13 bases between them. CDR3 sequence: CASITSFGEQFF. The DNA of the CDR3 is TGTGCCAGTATAACTAGCTTTGGTGAGCAGTTCTTC. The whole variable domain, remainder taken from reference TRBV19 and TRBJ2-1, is DGGITQSPKYLFRKEGQNVTLSCEQNLNHDAMYWYRQDPGQGLRLIYYSQIVNDFQKGDIAEGYSVSREKKESFPLTVTSAQKNPTAFYLCASITSFGEQFFGPGTRLTVL.

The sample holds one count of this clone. Here the CDR3 reads CASSFVGLEGPGELFF. The CDR3, as DNA: TGTGCCAGCAGTTTTGTAGGACTAGAAGGGCCCGGGGAGCTGTTTTTT. The chain combines TRBV28 with TRBJ2-2; 7 bases align to TRBD2. The germline V gene has CDR1 MDHEN and CDR2 SYDVKM. The CDR3 loop spans 16 amino acids. V shed 3 bases, J shed 6 bases, and the junction held 10 bases outside the gene matches.

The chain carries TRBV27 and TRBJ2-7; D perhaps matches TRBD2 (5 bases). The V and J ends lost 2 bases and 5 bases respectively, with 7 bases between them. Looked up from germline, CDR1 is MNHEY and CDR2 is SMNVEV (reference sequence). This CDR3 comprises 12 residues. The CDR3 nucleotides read TGTGCCAGCAGTTTAGCGGGTAACGAGCAGTACTTC. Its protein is CASSLAGNEQYF.

CDR3 sequence reads: CSAREMTEAFF. The CDR3 DNA reads TGCAGTGCTAGGGAGATGACTGAAGCTTTCTTT. J is TRBJ1-1 and V is TRBV20-1; the D is unclear. Per germline, CDR1 DFQATT and CDR2 SNEGSKA (reference sequence). CDR3 length: 11 amino acids. The V gene lost 3 bases and the J gene lost 5 bases, with 7 bases spanning the gap.

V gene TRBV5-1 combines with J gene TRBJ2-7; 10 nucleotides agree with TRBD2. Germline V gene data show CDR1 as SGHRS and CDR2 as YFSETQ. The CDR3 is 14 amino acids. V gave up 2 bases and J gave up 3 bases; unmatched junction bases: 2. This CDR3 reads CASSLLAGNYEQYF. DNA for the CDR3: TGCGCCAGCAGCTTACTAGCGGGGAACTACGAGCAGTACTTC.

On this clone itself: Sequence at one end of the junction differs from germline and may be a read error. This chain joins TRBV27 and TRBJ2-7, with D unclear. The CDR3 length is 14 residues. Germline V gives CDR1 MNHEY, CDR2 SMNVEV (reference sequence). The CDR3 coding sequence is TGTGCCAGCAGTTTCGCGGCGGTTGCCTACGGGCAGTACTTC. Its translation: CASSFAAVAYGQYF.

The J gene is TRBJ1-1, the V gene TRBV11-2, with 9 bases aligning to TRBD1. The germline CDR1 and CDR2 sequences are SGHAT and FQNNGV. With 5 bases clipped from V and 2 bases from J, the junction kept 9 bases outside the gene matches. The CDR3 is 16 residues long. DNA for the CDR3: TGTGCCAGCAGCGTCGGGACAGGGCTCTACAACACTGAAGCTTTCTTT. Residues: CASSVGTGLYNTEAFF.

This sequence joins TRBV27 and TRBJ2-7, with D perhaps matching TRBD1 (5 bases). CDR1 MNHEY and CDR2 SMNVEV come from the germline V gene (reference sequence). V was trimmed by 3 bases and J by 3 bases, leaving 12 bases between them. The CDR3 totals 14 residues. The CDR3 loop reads CASSFGQLSYEQYF. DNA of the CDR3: TGTGCCAGCAGTTTCGGACAACTAAGCTACGAGCAGTACTTC.

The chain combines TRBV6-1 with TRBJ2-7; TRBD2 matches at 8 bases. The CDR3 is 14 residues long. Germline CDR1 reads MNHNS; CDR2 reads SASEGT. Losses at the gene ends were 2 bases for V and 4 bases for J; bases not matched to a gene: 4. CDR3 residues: CASSESGSPYEQYF. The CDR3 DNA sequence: TGTGCCAGCAGTGAAAGCGGGAGTCCGTACGAGCAGTACTTC.

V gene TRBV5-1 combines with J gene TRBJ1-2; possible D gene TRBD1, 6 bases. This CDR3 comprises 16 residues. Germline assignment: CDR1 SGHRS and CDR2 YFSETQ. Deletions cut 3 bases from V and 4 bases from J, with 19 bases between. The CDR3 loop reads CASSSLGVTGTYGYTF. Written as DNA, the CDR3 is TGCGCCAGCAGCTCCTTGGGGGTTACAGGGACCTATGGCTACACCTTC. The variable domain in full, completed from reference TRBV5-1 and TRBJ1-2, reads KAGVTQTPRYLIKTRGQQVTLSCSPISGHRSVSWYQQTPGQGLQFLFEYFSETQRNKGNFPGRFSGRQFSNSRSEMNVSTLELGDSALYLCASSSLGVTGTYGYTFGSGTRLTVV.

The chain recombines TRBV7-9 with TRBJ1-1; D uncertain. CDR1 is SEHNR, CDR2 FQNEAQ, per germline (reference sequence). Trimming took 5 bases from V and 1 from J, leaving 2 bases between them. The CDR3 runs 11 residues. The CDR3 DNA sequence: TGTGCCAGCAGCCAGAACACTGAAGCTTTCTTT. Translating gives CASSQNTEAFF.

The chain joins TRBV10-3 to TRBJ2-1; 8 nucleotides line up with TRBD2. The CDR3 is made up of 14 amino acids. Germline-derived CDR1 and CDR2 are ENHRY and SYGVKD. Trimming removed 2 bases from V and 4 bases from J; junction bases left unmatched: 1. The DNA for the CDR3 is TGTGCCATCAGTGAGACGGGAGGGTACAATGAGCAGTTCTTC. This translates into CAISETGGYNEQFF.

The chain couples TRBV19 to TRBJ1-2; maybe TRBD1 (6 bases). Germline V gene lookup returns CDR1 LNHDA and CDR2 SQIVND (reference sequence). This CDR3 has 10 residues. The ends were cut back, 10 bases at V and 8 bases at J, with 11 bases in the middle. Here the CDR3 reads CATRGGGYTF. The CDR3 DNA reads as TGTGCCACCAGGGGCGGCGGCTACACCTTC.

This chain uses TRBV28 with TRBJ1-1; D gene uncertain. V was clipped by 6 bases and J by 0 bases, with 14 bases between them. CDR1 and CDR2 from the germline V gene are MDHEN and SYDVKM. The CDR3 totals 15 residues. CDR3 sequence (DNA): TGTGCCAGCAGCTTACCAGCGGAGGTGAACACTGAAGCTTTCTTT. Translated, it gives CASSLPAEVNTEAFF. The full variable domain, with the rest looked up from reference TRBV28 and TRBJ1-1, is DVKVTQSSRYLVKRTGEKVFLECVQDMDHENMFWYRQDPGLGLRLIYFSYDVKMKEKGDIPEGYSVSREKKERFSLILESASTNQTSMYLCASSLPAEVNTEAFFGQGTRLTVV.

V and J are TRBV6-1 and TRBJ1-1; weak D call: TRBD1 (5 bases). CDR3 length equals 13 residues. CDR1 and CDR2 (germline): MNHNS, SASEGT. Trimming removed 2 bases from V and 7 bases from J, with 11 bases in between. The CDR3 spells CASSESGHFEAFF. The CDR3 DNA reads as TGTGCCAGCAGTGAATCCGGACATTTTGAAGCTTTCTTT.

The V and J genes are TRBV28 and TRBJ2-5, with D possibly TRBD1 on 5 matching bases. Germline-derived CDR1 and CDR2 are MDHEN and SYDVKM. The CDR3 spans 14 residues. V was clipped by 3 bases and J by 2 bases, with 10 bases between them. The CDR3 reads CASSLGQIQETQYF. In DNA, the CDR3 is TGTGCCAGCAGTTTGGGGCAGATACAAGAGACCCAGTACTTC.

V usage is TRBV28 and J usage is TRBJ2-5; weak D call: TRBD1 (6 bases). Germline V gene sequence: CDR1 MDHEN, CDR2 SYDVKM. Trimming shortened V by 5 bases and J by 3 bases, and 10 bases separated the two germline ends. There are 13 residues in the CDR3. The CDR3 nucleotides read TGTGCCAGCAGTCCGCGGACAGAAGAGACCCAGTACTTC. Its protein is CASSPRTEETQYF.

CDR3 sequence: CASSQAPGGEQYF. CDR3 coding DNA: TGTGCCAGCAGCCAAGCTCCGGGGGGCGAGCAGTACTTC. This chain links TRBV4-2 with TRBJ2-7, with 7 bases that match TRBD2. The CDR3 contains 13 residues. The trim removed 1 base at V and 6 bases at J, leaving 3 bases unmatched. The germline gives CDR1 LGHNA, CDR2 YNFKEQ.

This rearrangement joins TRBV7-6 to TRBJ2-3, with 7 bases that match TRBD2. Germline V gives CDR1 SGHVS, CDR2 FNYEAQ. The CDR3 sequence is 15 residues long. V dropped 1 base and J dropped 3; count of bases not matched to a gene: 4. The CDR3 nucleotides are TGTGCCAGCAGCTTAGGGGCTAGCGGAACAGATACGCAGTATTTT. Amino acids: CASSLGASGTDTQYF.

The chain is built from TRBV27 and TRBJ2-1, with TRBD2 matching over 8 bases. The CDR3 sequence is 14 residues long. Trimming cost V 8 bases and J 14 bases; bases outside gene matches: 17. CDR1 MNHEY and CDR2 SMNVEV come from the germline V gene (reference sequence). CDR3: CASFKWNTGGPEFF. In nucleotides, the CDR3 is TGTGCCAGCTTTAAATGGAACACGGGAGGGCCGGAGTTCTTC.